A selection of T cell receptor beta chains follows, all from one sample in a study of cytomegalovirus exposure and HLA in healthy donors. The repertoire was sequenced with immunoSEQ multiplex PCR; TCRdb's copy has only in-frame clones and lacks some. The sample totals 100,000 to 150,000 clones; its top ten clones hold 1.5% to 2%. Sample: PBMCs. The receptor set was obtained from a young man in good health and CMV-seronegative. The CDR3 runs from the conserved cysteine through the conserved F or W. Fields, in order: J gene, V gene, D gene, clone size, CDR3 DNA, CDR3 protein. The D gene is left open where the match is weak. A clone size is listed for some rows: how often the clone was seen (once, few, many), or a class if it is expanded.

>TRBJ2-1|TRBV4-1|-|-
TGCGCCAGCAGCCAGAGTGCCGCGGAGCACAATGAGCAGTTCTTC
CASSQSAAEHNEQFF
>TRBJ2-7|TRBV7-9|TRBD1|-
TGTGCCAGCAGCTTCGGACAGGGGGTGTACGAGCAGTACTTC
CASSFGQGVYEQYF
>TRBJ1-4|TRBV5-1|TRBD1|-
TGCGCCAGCAGCATTGGGACAGTTAATAATGAAAAACTGTTTTTT
CASSIGTVNNEKLFF
>TRBJ1-2|TRBV2|-|-
TGTGCCAGCATGGGAGGGGTCTATGGCTACACCTTC
CASMGGVYGYTF
>TRBJ2-2|TRBV5-1|-|-
TGCGCCAGCAGCCCGGCGGGCCCGAATAGCGGGGAGCTGTTTTTT
CASSPAGPNSGELFF
>TRBJ2-7|TRBV7-2|-|-
TGTGCCAGCAGCTTAGCGCTGGCGGGATTCTACGAGCAGTACTTC
CASSLALAGFYEQYF
>TRBJ2-7|TRBV4-3|TRBD1|-
TGCGCCAGCAGCCAAGGGTGGGGAAGGGACAGGGGGGACGAGCAGTACTTC
CASSQGWGRDRGDEQYF
>TRBJ2-2|TRBV7-3|-|-
TGTGCCAGCAGCCCCAATTACAGGGTCACCGGGGAGCTGTTTTTT
CASSPNYRVTGELFF
>TRBJ1-1|TRBV5-6|-|-
TGTGCCAGCAGCTTAGGGGGTTGGACTGAAGCTTTCTTT
CASSLGGWTEAFF
>TRBJ2-7|TRBV28|-|-
TGTGCCAGCAGTTTATATAGGGGGAGCTCCTACGAGCAGTACTTC
CASSLYRGSSYEQYF
>TRBJ2-2|TRBV6-6|-|-
TGTGCCAGCGGCCAGACAACCGGGGAGCTGTTTTTT
CASGQTTGELFF
>TRBJ1-4|TRBV7-2|-|-
TGTGCCAGCAGCTTAGATGGGAGGAGTAATGAAAAACTGTTTTTT
CASSLDGRSNEKLFF
>TRBJ2-7|TRBV11-2|-|-
TGTGCCAGCAGCTTAGACGCCCGGGACACCTCCTACGAGCAGTACTTC
CASSLDARDTSYEQYF
>TRBJ1-4|TRBV7-8|-|-
TGTGCCAGCAGCTATGAAGTTGGGGCTGATGAAAAACTGTTTTTT
CASSYEVGADEKLFF
>TRBJ1-1|TRBV30|-|-
TGTGCCTGGAGTGTCCTGGGAGGCACTGAAGCTTTCTTT
CAWSVLGGTEAFF
>TRBJ2-3|TRBV5-4|-|-
TGTGCCAGCATGGAAGGGGGGGCGCGCACAGATACGCAGTATTTT
CASMEGGARTDTQYF
>TRBJ2-5|TRBV18|TRBD2|-
TGTGCCAGCTCACCAGCCCTAGCGGGAATTTCAGAGACCCAGTACTTC
CASSPALAGISETQYF
>TRBJ1-5|TRBV27|-|-
TGTGCCAGCAGTTTGCAAGGGCCCCGGGGGAATCAGCCCCAGCATTTT
CASSLQGPRGNQPQHF
>TRBJ1-1|TRBV6-6|-|-
TGTGCCAGCAGTTCCCGATTGGAAGAGGGCACTGAAGCTTTCTTT
CASSSRLEEGTEAFF
>TRBJ2-2|TRBV21-1|-|medium-sized
TGTGCCAGCAGCCATCCAAGGGCAGCGGGGACACACGAACACCGGGACCCGACCGGGGAGCTGTTTTTT
CASSHPRAAGTHEHRDPTGELFF
>TRBJ2-1|TRBV19|TRBD1|-
TGTGCCAGTAGCCAAACGGGACAGGGGAAATACAATGAGCAGTTCTTC
CASSQTGQGKYNEQFF
>TRBJ2-5|TRBV14|TRBD1|-
TGTGCCAGCAGCACTCGGACAGGGAGAGAAGAGCAGTACTTC
CASSTRTGREEQYF
>TRBJ1-1|TRBV30|TRBD1|-
TGTGCCTGGCGAGACAGGGGGATCACTGAAGCTTTCTTT
CAWRDRGITEAFF
>TRBJ2-7|TRBV6-5|-|-
TGTGCCAGCAGTTACTCGGGACACCTCCCTTGGTACTTC
CASSYSGHLPWYF
>TRBJ1-2|TRBV2|TRBD1|-
TGTGCCAGCGCTCAGGGGGCCTCTAGGTTTGGCTACACCTTC
CASAQGASRFGYTF
>TRBJ2-3|TRBV6-6|TRBD2|-
TGTGCCAGCAAGGGGAGCGGGGGTTCCGTCTATACGCAGTATTTT
CASKGSGGSVYTQYF
>TRBJ1-6|TRBV25-1|-|-
TGTGCCAGCAAGTTGCAGGGTGTGAATTCACCCCTCCACTTT
CASKLQGVNSPLHF
>TRBJ2-7|TRBV9|-|-
TGTGCCAGCAGCGTAGAAGGTGGGGGGACCTACGAGCAGTACTTC
CASSVEGGGTYEQYF
>TRBJ1-2|TRBV28|-|-
TGTGCCAGCAGTCAAATCGGTGGCTACACCTTC
CASSQIGGYTF
>TRBJ1-5|TRBV19|-|-
TGTGCCAGTAGTATAGGTAGCGCCTTTTATCAGCCCCAGCATTTT
CASSIGSAFYQPQHF
>TRBJ1-1|TRBV6-5|-|-
TGTGCCAGCAGTTACTCCAGGCTTTCCCTCAACGGAGCTTTCTTT
CASSYSRLSLNGAFF
>TRBJ1-5|TRBV30|-|-
TGTGCCTGGAGTCCCTTTTCCAGCAATCAGCCCCAGCATTTT
CAWSPFSSNQPQHF
>TRBJ1-2|TRBV29-1|-|-
TGCAGCGTTGATAGGGACACCTATGGCTACACCTTC
CSVDRDTYGYTF
>TRBJ2-5|TRBV13|-|-
TGTGCCAGCAGCTCTGGCGGGACCAGCCCTCAGTACTTC
CASSSGGTSPQYF
>TRBJ2-4|TRBV5-5|TRBD2|-
TGTGCCAGCAGCTTGGGGACTAGCGGGGGCCTAGCCAAAAACATTCAGTACTTC
CASSLGTSGGLAKNIQYF
>TRBJ2-1|TRBV7-9|-|-
TGTGCCAGCAGCTTAATGGTGCGAGAGGGGCAGTTCTTC
CASSLMVREGQFF
>TRBJ2-7|TRBV15|TRBD1|-
TGTGCCACCAGCACCGGGACAGTTACCTACGAGCAGTACTTC
CATSTGTVTYEQYF
>TRBJ1-2|TRBV5-4|TRBD1|-
TGTGCCAGCAGCTTGGACGGGACAGGGGACTATGGCTACACCTTC
CASSLDGTGDYGYTF
>TRBJ2-1|TRBV7-9|-|-
TGTGCCAGCAGCCCTCTCCTAGTGACCAATGAGCAGTTCTTC
CASSPLLVTNEQFF
>TRBJ2-2|TRBV6-1|-|-
TGTGCCAGCAGTGAAAAACCTTCTAACACCGGGGAGCTGTTTTTT
CASSEKPSNTGELFF
>TRBJ1-1|TRBV12-5|-|-
TGTGCTAGTGGACCAAATCGGATCGGAGGAGATGAAGCTTTCTTT
CASGPNRIGGDEAFF
>TRBJ1-2|TRBV4-1|-|-
TGCGCCAGCAGCCAAGTACTAGCGGAGGCTAACTATGGCTACACCTTC
CASSQVLAEANYGYTF